Sequencing of this T cell receptor (beta chain) was carried out in a study of PD-1 blockade in classical Hodgkin lymphoma. With regard to this clone: Antigen: not known.

Sequencing used immunoSEQ multiplex PCR; TCRdb keeps in-frame clones, though not all of them. The sample has some 90,000 clones, 65% to 85% seen once. The CDR3 is 15 residues long. The V and J ends lost 3 bases and 2 bases respectively, with 11 bases between them. Germline V CDR1 and CDR2: LGHNA, YSLEER. General study points: Before treatment, TCR diversity in newly diagnosed patients was reportedly lower than in healthy donors. Lower baseline TCR diversity marked trial partial responders and progressors.

The time point denotes: cycle 4 day 1 (C4D1), after about 6 weeks of nivolumab. Every patient had relapsed following autologous stem cell transplantation, and cohorts differed in brentuximab vedotin exposure. The sequence was collected from a human donor with classical Hodgkin lymphoma. The starting material was peripheral blood mononuclear cells (PBMCs), obtained before the fourth cycle of nivolumab. V and J are TRBV4-3 and TRBJ1-5; maybe TRBD1 (5 bases). CDR3 bases: TGCGCCAGCAGCCATGGGACGGGCGGCAATCAGCCCCAGCATTTT. Translated, it gives CASSHGTGGNQPQHF.